A single TCR beta chain is shown here with its context. This clone was observed a few times. Its antigen remains undetermined. Base qualities are not provided; no much larger clone lies one nucleotide away. Enrollment in ICON was initiated in the first half of 2016, and the last patient was enrolled in 2018. Fresh tumor and matched uninvolved tissue for in-depth immune analyses, including TCR sequencing, were collected from a subcohort of about 77 patients. No cell sorting was done, and TCR sequencing was instead run on DNA isolated from bulk tissue. This specimen belongs to a study of tumor-infiltrating lymphocytes in localized non-small cell lung cancer listed by TCRdb under 2021. About the study as a whole: Several histologies were represented in the cohort, which also included both smokers and never-smokers as well as patients whose samples were collected after neoadjuvant chemotherapy. Resected tumor tissue and uninvolved lung tissue described as non-adjacent to the tumor were contributed by each patient, with both tissues obtained from the same patient. The same patients underwent several integrated assays, with TCR sequencing performed together with flow cytometry, multiplex immunofluorescence, RNA-seq, exome sequencing and proteomics. In total, the ICON cohort consisted of around 140 surgical patients with localized non-small cell lung cancer who had their tumors resected. The paired tumor versus uninvolved lung comparison of immunoSEQ T-cell fraction included 55 patients. Paper-wide results and their limitations: TCRbeta sequencing supported higher T cell infiltration in tumors than in uninvolved lung tissue, consistent with immunofluorescence CD3 counts. Different pieces of the same tissue were used for different assays, so technical variation could not be separated from intratumor heterogeneity. Recurrence-free survival showed no association with tumor T-cell fraction from TCR sequencing (p = 0.61). TCR-derived T-cell fraction did not differ between the flow cytometry-defined immunotypes IM1 (good prognosis) and IM2 (poor prognosis). Assay coverage varied across patients depending on available tissue quantity, so only a subset of the cohort had TCR sequencing.

The T-cell fraction in tumor and uninvolved lung tissue was obtained from TCR sequencing using the immunoSEQ assay. From the authors' description of their analysis: For survival analysis, patients were split into high (upper tertile) and low (lower two tertiles) T-cell fraction groups and compared by log-rank test. A signed-rank test was used to check for differences in T-cell fraction between paired tumor and uninvolved lung. Imported from immuneACCESS, the table was reduced by TCRdb to in-frame sequences with V and J called. These copies leave out some clones; in studies compared against another copy, an unresolved V gene accounts for under half, and the cause of the remainder is not known. Clone size and V and J calls were adopted from that table, with D and trimming inferred from the DNA. Here the sample has over 15,000 clones; 55% to 70% occur a single time. The ten largest clones capture approximately 6.5% of the sample.

The sequenced sample was lung tumor tissue. The source of this sequence is a human donor with non-small cell lung cancer.

The encoded CDR3 is CASSFLSGNTEAFF. Here is the DNA: TGTGCCAGCAGCTTCTTATCAGGGAACACTGAAGCTTTCTTT. This receptor chain uses TRBV11-2 and TRBJ1-1, with the D gene not clear enough to name. V and J lose 3 bases and 1 base, and a span of 9 bases separates them. Including cysteine and phenylalanine, the CDR3 has 14 amino acids. The only DNA kept is the CDR3, 42 bases in frame from the first base. CDR1 and CDR2, looked up from the germline V gene, are SGHAT and FQNNGV.